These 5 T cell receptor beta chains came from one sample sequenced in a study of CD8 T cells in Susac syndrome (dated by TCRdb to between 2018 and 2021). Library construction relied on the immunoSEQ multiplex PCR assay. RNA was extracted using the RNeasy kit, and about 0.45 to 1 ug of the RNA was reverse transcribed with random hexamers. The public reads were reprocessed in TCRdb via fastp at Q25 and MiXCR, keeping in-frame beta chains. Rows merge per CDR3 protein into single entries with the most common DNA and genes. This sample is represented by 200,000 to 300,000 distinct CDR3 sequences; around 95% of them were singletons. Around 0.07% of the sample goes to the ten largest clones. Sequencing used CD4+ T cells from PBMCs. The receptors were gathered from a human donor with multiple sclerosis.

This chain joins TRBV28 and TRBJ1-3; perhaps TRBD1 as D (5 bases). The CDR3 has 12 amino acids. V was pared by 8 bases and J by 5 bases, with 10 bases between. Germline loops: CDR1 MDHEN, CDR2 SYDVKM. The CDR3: CASGDLRNTIYF. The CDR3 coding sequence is TGTGCCAGCGGGGACCTCCGAAACACCATATATTTT.

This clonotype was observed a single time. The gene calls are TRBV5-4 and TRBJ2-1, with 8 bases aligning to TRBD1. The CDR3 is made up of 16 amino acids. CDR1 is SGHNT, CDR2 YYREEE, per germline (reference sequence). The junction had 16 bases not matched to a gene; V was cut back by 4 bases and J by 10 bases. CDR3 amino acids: CASSLPGTGISKEQFF. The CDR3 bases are TGTGCCAGCAGCCTGCCCGGGACAGGAATCTCAAAAGAGCAGTTCTTC.

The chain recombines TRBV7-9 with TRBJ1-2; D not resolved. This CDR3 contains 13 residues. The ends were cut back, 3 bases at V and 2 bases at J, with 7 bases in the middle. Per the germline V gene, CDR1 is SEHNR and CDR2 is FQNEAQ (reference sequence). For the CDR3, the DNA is TGTGCCAGCAGCTTTAGCGGAAACTATGGCTACACCTTC. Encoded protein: CASSFSGNYGYTF.

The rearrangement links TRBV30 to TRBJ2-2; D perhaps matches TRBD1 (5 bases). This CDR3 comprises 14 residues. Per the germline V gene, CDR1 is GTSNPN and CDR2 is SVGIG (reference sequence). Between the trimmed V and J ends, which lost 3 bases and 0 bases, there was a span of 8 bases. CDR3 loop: CAWRQAANTGELFF. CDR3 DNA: TGTGCCTGGAGACAGGCCGCGAACACCGGGGAGCTGTTTTTT.

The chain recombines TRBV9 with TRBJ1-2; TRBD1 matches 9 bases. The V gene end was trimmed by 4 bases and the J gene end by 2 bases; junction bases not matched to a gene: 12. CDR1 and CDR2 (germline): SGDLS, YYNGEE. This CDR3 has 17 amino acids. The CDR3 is CASSLTGQGGRNYGYTF. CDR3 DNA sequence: TGTGCCAGCAGCCTCACGGGACAGGGAGGAAGAAACTATGGCTACACCTTC.